This record looks at one T cell receptor beta chain sequence and its context. Its antigen is not identified. This sample is part of a study of T cell responses to AZD1222 COVID-19 vaccine. Study results and caveats: Baseline testing showed seropositivity in only six AZD1222 recipients. Samples come after the peak T cell response, not at day 14.

Second-dose timings of about 4 or about 12 weeks were pooled. CDR1 is SGHRS and CDR2 is YFSETQ in the germline V gene. V lost 0 bases and J lost 0, with 7 bases in between. The CDR3 extends over 15 amino acids. Produced via immunoSEQ multiplex PCR; TCRdb's table is partial and in-frame only. This repertoire shows about 110,000 clones, about nine tenths found once; its top ten account for about 2.6%. The sample here was peripheral blood, taken 28 days after the second AZD1222 dose. The receptor was derived from an adult who received the AZD1222 COVID-19 vaccine. This rearrangement joins TRBV5-1 to TRBJ1-3; the D is unclear. The CDR3 DNA follows: TGCGCCAGCAGCTTGGACGGGGTCTCTGGAAACACCATATATTTT. Translation: CASSLDGVSGNTIYF.